This section outlines one T cell receptor beta chain sequence together with its context. The antigen remains unidentified. This CDR3 spans 15 amino acids. The ends were cut back, 10 bases at V and 0 bases at J, with 15 bases in the middle. CDR1 is MDHEN, CDR2 SYDVKM, per germline. These data belong to a study of cytomegalovirus exposure and HLA in healthy donors. Study-level points and caveats: Among the sequence variants, a highly shared cluster was likely an artifact of sequencing.

It was with 60 Vbeta and 13 Jbeta primers that the PCR ran. Here immunoSEQ multiplex PCR was the method, and the copy in TCRdb shows in-frame clones only, minus some. This repertoire shows approximately 200,000 clones, around 86% found once; its top ten account for 6% to 8%. The clonotype originates from a woman aged 45-59 years in good health and CMV-seropositive. The sample taken for sequencing was PBMCs. J is TRBJ2-2 and V is TRBV28; TRBD2 is a possible D gene (5 bases). The CDR3, as DNA: TGTGCCACCCTTGGTGGAGGCCCGAACACCGGGGAGCTGTTTTTT. It is translated as CATLGGGPNTGELFF.